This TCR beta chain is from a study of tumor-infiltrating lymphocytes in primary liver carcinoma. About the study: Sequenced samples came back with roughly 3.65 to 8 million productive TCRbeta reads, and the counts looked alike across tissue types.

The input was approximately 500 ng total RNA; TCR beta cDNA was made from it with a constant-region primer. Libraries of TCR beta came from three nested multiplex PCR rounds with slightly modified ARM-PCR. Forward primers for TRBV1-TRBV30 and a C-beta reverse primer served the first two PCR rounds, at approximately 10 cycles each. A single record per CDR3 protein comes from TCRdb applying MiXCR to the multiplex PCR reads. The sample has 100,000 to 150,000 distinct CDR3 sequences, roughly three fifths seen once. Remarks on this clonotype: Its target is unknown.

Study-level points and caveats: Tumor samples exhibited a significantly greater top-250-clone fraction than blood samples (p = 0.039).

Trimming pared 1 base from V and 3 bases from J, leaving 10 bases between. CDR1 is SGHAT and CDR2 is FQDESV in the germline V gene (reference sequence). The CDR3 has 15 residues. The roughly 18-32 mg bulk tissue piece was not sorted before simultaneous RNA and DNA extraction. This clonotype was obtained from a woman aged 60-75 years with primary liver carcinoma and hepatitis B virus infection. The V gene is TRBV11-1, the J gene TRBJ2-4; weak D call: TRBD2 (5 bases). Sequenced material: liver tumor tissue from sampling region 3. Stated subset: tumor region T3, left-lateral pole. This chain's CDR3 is CASSLGGSLKNIQYF. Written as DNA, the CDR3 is TGTGCCAGCAGCTTAGGTGGGAGTCTCAAAAACATTCAGTACTTC.